The 22 T cell receptor beta chains below come from one sample, sequenced in a study of T cells in Graves' hyperthyroidism and ophthalmopathy (dated by TCRdb to between 2019 and 2020). Libraries were built with multiplex PCR. Sequencing relied on an Illumina HiSeq 2000. The TCR beta CDR3 regions were amplified from the RNA transcripts. The first round of RT-PCR for the TCR CDR3 was performed with the HTBI primer set and the Qiagen OneStep RT-PCR kit. The public reads were reprocessed in TCRdb via fastp at Q25 and MiXCR, keeping in-frame beta chains. Entries are consolidated by CDR3 protein sequence, retaining the most common genes and DNA. This sample gives about 590,000 distinct CDR3 sequences in total; more than 13% of them show up just once. Around 7% of the sample lies in the top ten. Sequencing was carried out using blood. Every receptor here comes from a woman younger than 35 with Graves' ophthalmopathy.

The chain is built from TRBV3-1 and TRBJ2-7, with 8 positions matching TRBD2. CDR1 and CDR2 (germline): LGHDT, YNNKEL (reference sequence). The CDR3 consists of 15 residues. V shed 1 base, J shed 4 bases, and the junction held 6 bases outside the gene matches. Here the CDR3 reads CASSQVYGREYEQYF. In nucleotides, the CDR3 is TGTGCCAGCAGCCAAGTCTACGGGAGGGAGTACGAGCAGTACTTC.

This clonotype has a count of ten or more. The chain couples TRBV6-1 to TRBJ2-1; tentative D call: TRBD1 (6 bases). The CDR3 runs 16 residues. Per germline, CDR1 MNHNS and CDR2 SASEGT. Trimming removed 8 bases from V and 7 bases from J, with 24 bases in between. For the CDR3, the DNA is TGTGCCAGCCCAAGAACCCCCGGGACACGTTCGAATGAGCAGTTCTTC. Amino acid sequence: CASPRTPGTRSNEQFF.

The sample holds many counts of this clonotype. This chain connects TRBV12-3 or TRBV12-4 to TRBJ2-2, with 8 bases identical to TRBD2. The V gene end was trimmed by 5 bases and the J gene end by 2 bases; junction bases not matched to a gene: 16. The CDR3 is 19 amino acids. CDR3 sequence (DNA): TGTGCCAGCAGTCAGAGTGGGGTTAGCGGGGCCCAAAACACCGGGGAGCTGTTTTTT. Translating gives CASSQSGVSGAQNTGELFF.

This clonotype was counted many times. The rearrangement joins TRBV7-3 to TRBJ2-2, with TRBD2 matching over 8 bases. Per germline, CDR1 SGHTA and CDR2 FQGTGA. The CDR3 spans 15 residues. V lost 5 bases, J lost 1 base, and 3 bases stayed unmatched. The CDR3: CASSQTSVNTGELFF. CDR3 coding DNA: TGTGCCAGCAGCCAGACTAGCGTGAACACCGGGGAGCTGTTTTTT.

The table lists this clonotype with a few counts. The CDR3 DNA follows: TGTGCCAGCAGTCCAACAGGGGCGTCAGCCGATTTTGGCAAAAACATTCAGTACTTC. Its translation: CASSPTGASADFGKNIQYF. J is TRBJ2-4 and V is TRBV3-1; 7 bases match TRBD1. The J segment lost 3 bases and the V segment lost 6 bases, leaving 20 bases of the junction unmatched. The CDR3 totals 19 residues. Germline lookup yields CDR1 LGHDT and CDR2 YNNKEL (reference sequence).

There are many counts of this clonotype. V is TRBV13 and J is TRBJ2-7; TRBD2 matches 8 bases. Germline-derived CDR1 and CDR2 are PRHDT and FYEKMQ (reference sequence). V dropped 4 bases and J dropped 2; count of bases not matched to a gene: 10. CDR3 size: 16 residues. The CDR3 protein is CASSSQTSARAYEQYF. CDR3 DNA sequence: TGTGCCAGCAGCTCCCAGACTAGCGCGAGGGCCTACGAGCAGTACTTC.

This clonotype has ten or more counts. This chain uses TRBV12-3 or TRBV12-4 with TRBJ1-1; perhaps TRBD1 as D (5 bases). The ends were cut back, 5 bases at V and 5 bases at J, with 18 bases in the middle. This CDR3 has 15 residues. CDR3 amino acids: CASSPPQGGRTEAFF. CDR3 nucleotide sequence: TGTGCCAGCAGTCCCCCGCAGGGTGGGCGTACTGAAGCTTTCTTT.

The chain couples TRBV7-9 to TRBJ2-7; TRBD2 matches at 7 bases. V was pared by 4 bases and J by 5 bases, with 14 bases of the junction left unmatched. The CDR3 extends over 16 amino acids. The germline V gene encodes CDR1 SEHNR and CDR2 FQNEAQ (reference sequence). This chain's CDR3 is CASSSRTSVPSDEQYF. In DNA form, the CDR3 reads TGTGCCAGCAGCTCGCGCACTAGCGTCCCTTCCGACGAGCAGTACTTC.

This clonotype was counted ten times or more. V gene TRBV14 combines with J gene TRBJ2-1; 10 nucleotides match TRBD2. The CDR3 is 17 residues long. V gave up 0 bases and J gave up 9 bases; unmatched junction bases: 11. Germline values: CDR1 SGHDN, CDR2 FVKESK. The CDR3: CASSQEGSGRAMTEQFF. The CDR3 DNA sequence: TGTGCCAGCAGCCAAGAAGGGAGCGGGAGGGCCATGACTGAGCAGTTCTTC.

This clonotype came up a few times. The V call is TRBV27, the J call TRBJ1-5; D might be TRBD1 (5 bases). V lost 6 bases and J 7 bases, leaving 16 bases between the germline ends. Looked up from germline, CDR1 is MNHEY and CDR2 is SMNVEV (reference sequence). The CDR3 extends over 14 amino acids. CDR3: CASSLHGAHQPQHF. CDR3 nucleotide sequence: TGTGCCAGCAGCTTACACGGGGCGCACCAGCCCCAGCATTTT.

This clonotype was detected a few times. The gene calls are TRBV9 and TRBJ2-3; 8 positions match TRBD1. CDR3 length equals 14 residues. Trimming removed 4 bases from V and 7 bases from J; junction bases left unmatched: 8. Germline CDR1 is SGDLS and CDR2 is YYNGEE. The CDR3 loop reads CASSPDRVVNTQYF. CDR3 bases: TGTGCCAGCAGCCCGGACAGGGTCGTGAATACGCAGTATTTT.

This clonotype was found many times. The chain combines TRBV6-2 or TRBV6-3 with TRBJ2-5; D not resolved. Trimming removed 2 bases from V and 5 bases from J, with 3 bases in between. Germline V gene lookup returns CDR1 MNHEY and CDR2 SVGEGT. The CDR3 length is 11 residues. DNA for the CDR3: TGTGCCAGCAGTTACAGGGAGACCCAGTACTTC. Translation: CASSYRETQYF.

This clonotype was recorded at least ten times. The chain recombines TRBV2 with TRBJ2-2; 9 bases are shared with TRBD1. Trimming cost V 6 bases and J 4 bases; bases outside gene matches: 6. Germline V gene sequence: CDR1 SNHLY, CDR2 FYNNEI. This CDR3 spans 15 amino acids. CDR3 loop: CASRDRGLGTGELFF. In DNA form, the CDR3 reads TGTGCCAGCAGGGACAGGGGCCTGGGCACCGGGGAGCTGTTTTTT. Looking up the rest from reference TRBV2 and TRBJ2-2 gives the full variable domain: EPEVTQTPSHQVTQMGQEVILRCVPISNHLYFYWYRQILGQKVEFLVSFYNNEISEKSEIFDDQFSVERPDGSNFTLKIRSTKLEDSAMYFCASRDRGLGTGELFFGEGSRLTVL.

In the case of this clonotype: One end of the junction varies from germline; a read error may be responsible. The gene calls are TRBV7-3 and TRBJ1-1; TRBD1 agrees at 7 bases. Germline values: CDR1 SGHTA, CDR2 FQGTGA. This CDR3 region has 14 residues. The CDR3 sequence is CASSLKGQATEAFF. The CDR3 DNA sequence: TGTGCCAGCAGCCTTAAAGGACAGGCAACTGAGGCTTTCTTT. Full variable domain (rest looked up from reference TRBV7-3 and TRBJ1-1): GAGVSQTPSNKVTEKGKYVELRCDPISGHTALYWYRQSLGQGPEFLIYFQGTGAADDSGLPNDRFFAVRPEGSVSTLKIQRTERGDSAVYLCASSLKGQATEAFFGQGTRLTVV.

The V and J genes are TRBV7-9 and TRBJ2-2, with D unresolved. The CDR3 is made up of 14 amino acids. V shed 5 bases and J shed 6 bases, with 13 bases lying between them. The germline V gene has CDR1 SEHNR and CDR2 FQNEAQ (reference sequence). CDR3 amino acids: CASSQNRRPGELFF. The DNA for the CDR3 is TGTGCCAGCAGCCAAAATAGACGACCCGGGGAGCTGTTTTTT.

This clonotype was picked up many times. The rearrangement joins TRBV9 to TRBJ2-1, with 9 bases lining up with TRBD2. The CDR3 spans 14 residues. The V and J ends lost 3 bases and 5 bases, in that order; junction bases with no gene match: 3. Per germline, CDR1 SGDLS and CDR2 YYNGEE. The CDR3 DNA reads TGTGCCAGCAGCGCGGGACTAGCAGACAATGAGCAGTTCTTC. Protein product: CASSAGLADNEQFF.

The chain is built from TRBV28 and TRBJ2-4, with a weak D call TRBD2 (7 bases). The CDR3 has 15 residues. The V gene's germline CDR1 is MDHEN and CDR2 SYDVKM. V was cut by 2 bases and J by 1 base, with 9 bases left in between. In DNA, the CDR3 is TGTGCCAGCAGTTTAAAGGGGGGGGCCAAAAACATTCAGTACTTC. Translated, it gives CASSLKGGAKNIQYF. The full variable domain, completed using reference TRBV28 and TRBJ2-4, is DVKVTQSSRYLVKRTGEKVFLECVQDMDHENMFWYRQDPGLGLRLIYFSYDVKMKEKGDIPEGYSVSREKKERFSLILESASTNQTSMYLCASSLKGGAKNIQYFGAGTRLSVL.

The sample holds a few counts of this clonotype. J is TRBJ2-3 and V is TRBV9; D is perhaps TRBD2 (6 bases). This CDR3 contains 13 residues. Trimming removed 6 bases at V and 7 bases at J, with 15 bases between. Germline V gene data show CDR1 as SGDLS and CDR2 as YYNGEE. The CDR3: CASTFRGGNTQYF. The CDR3, as DNA: TGTGCCAGCACCTTTAGGGGAGGAAATACGCAGTATTTT.

This clonotype came up many times. The chain carries TRBV2 and TRBJ1-5; no firm D call. V shed 7 bases and J shed 3 bases, with 10 bases lying between them. From germline, CDR1 is SNHLY and CDR2 FYNNEI. The CDR3 covers 13 residues. CDR3 loop: CASTSAVNQPQHF. CDR3 sequence (DNA): TGTGCCAGCACTTCGGCGGTCAATCAGCCCCAGCATTTT.

This clonotype was seen more than once but under ten times. The J gene is TRBJ2-2, the V gene TRBV24-1; D uncertain. Germline lookup yields CDR1 KGHDR and CDR2 SFDVKD. V shed 5 bases and J shed 6 bases, with 12 bases lying between them. The length of the CDR3 is 14 residues. CDR3 amino acids: CATSVGYLAGELFF. The CDR3 nucleotides read TGTGCCACCAGTGTGGGTTACTTAGCCGGGGAGCTGTTTTTT.

J is TRBJ2-1 and V is TRBV30, with D maybe TRBD2 (5 bases). The CDR3 has 13 residues. V was clipped by 8 bases and J by 1 base, with 12 bases between them. From germline, CDR1 is GTSNPN and CDR2 SVGIG (reference sequence). The CDR3 bases are TGTGCCGGGGTACTAGGTTCCTACAATGAGCAGTTCTTC. This sequence encodes CAGVLGSYNEQFF.

This clonotype came up many times. The V gene is TRBV28, the J gene TRBJ1-2; tentative D call: TRBD1 (6 bases). This CDR3 comprises 13 residues. Per the germline V gene, CDR1 is MDHEN and CDR2 is SYDVKM. Trimming shortened V by 4 bases and J by 4 bases, and 10 bases separated the two germline ends. The CDR3 is CASSSGQAYGYTF. CDR3 coding DNA: TGTGCCAGCAGTTCGGGACAAGCCTATGGCTACACCTTC.